This TCR beta chain was profiled in a study of blood T cells in healthy people across ages. Study-wide findings and caveats: Diversity estimates drawn from one million T cells were deemed underestimates.

Primers used in a second PCR of roughly 6 to 12 cycles were a sample-barcoded 5' primer and a J-beta primer mix. TCRdb re-analysed the 5' RACE reads in MiXCR, keeping a single row per CDR3 protein. The repertoire holds a few hundred thousand distinct CDR3 sequences, with approximately 25% as singletons. The CDR3 spans 12 residues. V was trimmed by 8 bases and J by 7 bases, leaving 14 bases between them. The germline CDR1 and CDR2 sequences are MNHEY and SVGAGI. In regard to this clonotype: What it binds is not known.

The receptor was derived from a woman aged 70-85 years in good health. Material: blood. The V call is TRBV6-5, the J call TRBJ1-1; unclear D gene. CDR3 coding DNA: TGTGCCAGCTTCAGCGATATTTATGAAGCTTTCTTT. Residues: CASFSDIYEAFF.